Presented here are 4 T cell receptor beta chains from one specimen sequenced in a study of blood T cell repertoires in COVID-19. Measured with immunoSEQ multiplex PCR; TCRdb has only the in-frame clones, and not every one. The sample carries 150,000 to 200,000 clones, about 83% recorded once. The sample was PBMCs or T cells enriched from blood (not recorded which). These receptors came from a woman between 25 and 40 years old who had recovered from COVID-19.

The chain is built from TRBV10-3 and TRBJ2-1; 11 bases fit TRBD2. CDR1 and CDR2 from the germline V gene are ENHRY and SYGVKD. The junction had 15 bases not matched to a gene; V was cut back by 9 bases and J by 5 bases. This CDR3 spans 17 amino acids. CDR3 DNA sequence: TGTGCCATACATCCCGGGACTAGCGGAGCGCCGCACAATGAGCAGTTCTTC. This codes for CAIHPGTSGAPHNEQFF.

The J gene is TRBJ2-7, the V gene TRBV7-9, with 7 bases identical to TRBD2. CDR1 is SEHNR and CDR2 is FQNEAQ in the germline V gene (reference sequence). The CDR3 consists of 13 residues. V dropped 0 bases and J dropped 6; count of bases not matched to a gene: 2. For the CDR3, the DNA is TGTGCCAGCAGCTTAGCGGCTAGCGGCGAGCAGTACTTC. Its translation: CASSLAASGEQYF. Supplemented by reference TRBV7-9 and TRBJ2-7, the full variable domain reads DTGVSQNPRHKITKRGQNVTFRCDPISEHNRLYWYRQTLGQGPEFLTYFQNEAQLEKSRLLSDRFSAERPKGSFSTLEIQRTEQGDSAMYLCASSLAASGEQYFGPGTRLTVT.

This clone was counted a single time. The chain uses TRBV5-1 and TRBJ1-2; 10 bases are shared with TRBD1. V gave up 4 bases and J gave up 8 bases; unmatched junction bases: 8. The CDR3 consists of 14 residues. The germline V gene encodes CDR1 SGHRS and CDR2 YFSETQ. The DNA of the CDR3 is TGCGCCAGCAGCGCGGGACAGGGGACGGGAGGCTACACCTTC. This translates into CASSAGQGTGGYTF.

This clone was counted once. The chain is built from TRBV18 and TRBJ1-2; TRBD1 matches at 9 bases. The CDR3 is 15 residues long. Germline V gene data show CDR1 as KGHSH and CDR2 as LQKENI. V lost 4 bases and J lost 2; bases outside the gene matches: 5. The CDR3 coding sequence is TGTGCCAGCTCACTATACGGGACAGGGAACTATGGCTACACCTTC. Its translation: CASSLYGTGNYGYTF.